The clone carrying this T cell receptor (beta chain) was seen at least ten times. Its cognate antigen is unknown. The missing CDR3 end, 3 residues past where the read stops, is filled in from the germline J gene. Most patients and controls had Caucasian heritage. This entry is derived from a study of T cell clonality in common variable immunodeficiency. Study conclusions and caveats: The cause of increased CVID clonality remains unclear without subpopulation sequencing.

Equal genomic DNA amounts from CVID and control samples were sequenced. TCRdb's copy holds only in-frame clones and misses some; the assay was immunoSEQ multiplex PCR. Captured here are 52,000 or so clones, none seen once; the top ten comprise over 0.8%. The junction had 4 bases not matched to a gene; V was cut back by 3 bases and J by 5 bases. This CDR3 region has 15 residues. CDR1 is WNHNN and CDR2 is SYGVQD in the germline V gene (reference sequence). The sample was peripheral blood mononuclear cells. The chain carries TRBV10-1 and TRBJ2-3; 11 bases map to TRBD2. The receptor's source is a person between 18 and 75 years old in good health. This CDR3 reads CASSDTSGSLDTQYF. Incomplete CDR3 DNA: TGCGCCAGCAGTGATACTAGCGGGAGTTTAGATACG.